This passage covers 8 T cell receptor beta chains from one sample sequenced in a study of patients and donors after allogeneic stem cell transplantation (dated by TCRdb to about 2020). Receptor libraries were prepared by RT-PCR. Instrument used: NextSeq 550. The public reads were reprocessed in TCRdb via fastp at Q25 and MiXCR, keeping in-frame beta chains. Each entry merges the rows of one CDR3 protein and shows their most common DNA and genes. Recorded for this sample are about a million distinct CDR3 sequences; roughly 18% of them occurred a single time. Jointly, the top ten make up 5% to 6.5% of the sample. Sequences were obtained from blood, either unsorted or a sorted T cell fraction (not recorded which). The source is a human donor who was either an allogeneic HSCT recipient or a stem cell or donor lymphocyte infusion donor (not recorded which). It is not recorded whose cells these are; they may come from a transplant donor.

This clonotype came up many times. The CDR3 DNA reads TGCAGCGTTGGACAGTCCAATGAGCAGTTCTTC. It yields the protein CSVGQSNEQFF. This chain links TRBV29-1 with TRBJ2-1; D may be TRBD1 (5 bases). This CDR3 comprises 11 residues. The germline CDR1 and CDR2 sequences are SQVTM and ANQGSEA. Trimming removed 4 bases from V and 6 bases from J, with 7 bases in between.

This clonotype was counted a single time. The genes are TRBV9 and TRBJ2-7; TRBD2 matches at 10 bases. The CDR3 spans 15 residues. The germline V gene has CDR1 SGDLS and CDR2 YYNGEE. V shed 2 bases and J 6 bases; nucleotides not matched to a gene: 8. The CDR3 DNA sequence: TGTGCCAGCAGCGTCAGCGGGAGGGACTCGGGCGAGCAGTACTTC. This codes for CASSVSGRDSGEQYF.

Points on this clonotype: Mismatch with germline at one junction end may stem from a read error. J is TRBJ2-3 and V is TRBV7-3; D call uncertain. Looked up from germline, CDR1 is SGHTA and CDR2 is FQGTGA. The length of the CDR3 is 16 residues. The CDR3 spells CASSLMGQSGTDTQYF. CDR3 coding DNA: TGTGCCAGCAGCTTAATGGGCCAATCGGGCACGGATACGCAGTATTTT.

A few counts support this clonotype. DNA of the CDR3: TGTGCCAGCAGCTTAGATGTGAGGGTCTCCTATGGCTACACCTTC. Translated, it gives CASSLDVRVSYGYTF. The gene calls are TRBV7-9 and TRBJ1-2; no reliable D call. The CDR3 has 15 residues. Deletions cut 1 base from V and 4 bases from J, with 13 bases between. From germline, CDR1 is SEHNR and CDR2 FQNEAQ (reference sequence).

To note about this clonotype: The junction shows a germline mismatch at one end, possibly a read error. The chain couples TRBV6-1 to TRBJ1-1; 8 bases line up with TRBD1. This CDR3 spans 14 amino acids. Per the germline V gene, CDR1 is MNHNS and CDR2 is SASEGT. CDR3 sequence (DNA): TGTGACAGCAGAACTACGGACAGGGTCTCTGAAGCTTTCTTT. Amino acid sequence: CDSRTTDRVSEAFF.

The chain is built from TRBV11-2 and TRBJ2-7; D is perhaps TRBD1 or TRBD2 (5 bases each). From germline, CDR1 is SGHAT and CDR2 FQNNGV. The CDR3 totals 17 residues. V lost 3 bases, J lost 2 bases, and 20 bases lay in between. CDR3 coding DNA: TGTGCCAGCAGCTTCCACCCCGCGAGGGGTCAGCCCTACGAGCAGTACTTC. This translates into CASSFHPARGQPYEQYF.

This clonotype was detected a few times. The chain is built from TRBV2 and TRBJ2-1, with 10 bases identical to TRBD2. With 1 base clipped from V and 9 bases from J, the junction kept 9 bases outside the gene matches. CDR3 size: 16 residues. The V gene's germline CDR1 is SNHLY and CDR2 FYNNEI. CDR3 in DNA: TGTGCCAGCAGTGAAGAGGTGATAGCGGGAGGTATTGAGCAGTTCTTC. It encodes CASSEEVIAGGIEQFF. The full variable domain, its missing parts supplied by reference TRBV2 and TRBJ2-1, is EPEVTQTPSHQVTQMGQEVILRCVPISNHLYFYWYRQILGQKVEFLVSFYNNEISEKSEIFDDQFSVERPDGSNFTLKIRSTKLEDSAMYFCASSEEVIAGGIEQFFGPGTRLTVL.

This clonotype was detected only a few times. The J gene is TRBJ2-1, the V gene TRBV4-3; a possible D gene is TRBD1 (6 bases). Germline values: CDR1 LGHNA, CDR2 YSLEER. Trimming removed 1 base at V and 5 bases at J, with 12 bases between. The CDR3 spans 15 residues. Written as DNA, the CDR3 is TGCGCCAGCAGCCAAGCTGAGGGGGACCACAATGAGCAGTTCTTC. Translating gives CASSQAEGDHNEQFF.